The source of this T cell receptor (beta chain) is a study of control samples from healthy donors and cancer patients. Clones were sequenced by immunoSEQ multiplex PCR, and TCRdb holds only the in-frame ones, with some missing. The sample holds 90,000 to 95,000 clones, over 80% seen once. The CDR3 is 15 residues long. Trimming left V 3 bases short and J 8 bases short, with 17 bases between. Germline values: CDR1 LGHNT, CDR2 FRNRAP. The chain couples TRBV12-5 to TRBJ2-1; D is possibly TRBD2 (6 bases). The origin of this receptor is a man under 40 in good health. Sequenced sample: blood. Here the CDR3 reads CASGLLGGAWDEQFF. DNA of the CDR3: TGTGCTAGTGGTTTACTCGGCGGGGCTTGGGATGAGCAGTTCTTC.